This T cell receptor beta chain originates from a study of blood T cell repertoires in COVID-19. The repertoire was sequenced with immunoSEQ multiplex PCR; TCRdb's copy has only in-frame clones and lacks some. The sample gives roughly 260,000 clones, more than 75% of which show up once; roughly 9.8% is in the top ten. The sequencing sample was made of peripheral blood. The receptor comes from a man aged 40-49 years who had recovered from COVID-19.

The CDR3 nucleotides read TGTGCCAGCAGCCCAGCGAGCAGCCCCGGTGATGAGCAGTTCTTC. It codes for CASSPASSPGDEQFF. This chain links TRBV7-9 with TRBJ2-1; no clear D gene. This CDR3 comprises 15 residues. Germline-derived CDR1 and CDR2 are SEHNR and FQNEAQ (reference sequence). Trimming took off 5 bases at V and 8 bases at J, with 19 bases between the two ends.